This entry describes one TCR beta chain. This record comes from a study of blood T cell repertoires in COVID-19. At the level of the study: Acute-phase and convalescent COVID-19 samples originated in the United States, Italy and Spain. In each case, the material was cDNA or gDNA derived from T cells, B-cell-depleted T cells, or PBMCs.

With 5 bases clipped from V and 7 bases from J, the junction kept 12 bases outside the gene matches. Germline CDR1 and CDR2: SGHNT and YENEEA. The CDR3 is 16 residues long. The method was immunoSEQ multiplex PCR; TCRdb's version includes in-frame clones alone and lacks a portion of them. The table includes some 130,000 clones, approximately 80% detected once. Sequencing used peripheral blood. The chain uses TRBV11-3 and TRBJ2-1, with 9 bases aligning to TRBD2. The receptor was isolated from a woman in her sixties or seventies with active or convalescent COVID-19. CDR3 sequence: CASSRSIAGAGNEQFF. CDR3 in DNA: TGTGCCAGCAGCCGGTCGATAGCGGGAGCTGGGAATGAGCAGTTCTTC.